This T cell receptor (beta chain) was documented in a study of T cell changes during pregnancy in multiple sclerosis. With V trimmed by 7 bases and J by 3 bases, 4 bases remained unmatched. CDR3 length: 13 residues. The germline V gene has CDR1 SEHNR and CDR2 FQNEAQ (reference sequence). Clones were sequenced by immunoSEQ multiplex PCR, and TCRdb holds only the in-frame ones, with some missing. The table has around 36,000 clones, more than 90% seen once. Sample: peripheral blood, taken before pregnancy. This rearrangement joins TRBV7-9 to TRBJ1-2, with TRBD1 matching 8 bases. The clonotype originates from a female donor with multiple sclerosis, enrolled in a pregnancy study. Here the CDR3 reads CASTGQGDYGYTF. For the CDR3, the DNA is TGTGCCAGCACCGGACAGGGAGACTATGGCTACACCTTC. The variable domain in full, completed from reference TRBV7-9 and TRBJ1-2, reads DTGVSQNPRHKITKRGQNVTFRCDPISEHNRLYWYRQTLGQGPEFLTYFQNEAQLEKSRLLSDRFSAERPKGSFSTLEIQRTEQGDSAMYLCASTGQGDYGYTFGSGTRLTVV.